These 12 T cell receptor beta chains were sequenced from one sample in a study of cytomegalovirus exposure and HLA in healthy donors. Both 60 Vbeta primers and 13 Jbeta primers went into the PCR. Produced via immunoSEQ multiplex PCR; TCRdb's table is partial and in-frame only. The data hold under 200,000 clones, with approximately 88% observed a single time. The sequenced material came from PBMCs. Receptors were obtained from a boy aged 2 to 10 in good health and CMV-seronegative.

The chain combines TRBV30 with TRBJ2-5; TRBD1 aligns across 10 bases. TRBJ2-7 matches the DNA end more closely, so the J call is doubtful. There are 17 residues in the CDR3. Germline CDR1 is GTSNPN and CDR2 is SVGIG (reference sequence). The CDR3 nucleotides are TGTGCCTGGACCGGGTCCGGGACAGGGGTAGGTTTCTACGAGCAGTACTTC. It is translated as CAWTGSGTGVGFYEQYF.

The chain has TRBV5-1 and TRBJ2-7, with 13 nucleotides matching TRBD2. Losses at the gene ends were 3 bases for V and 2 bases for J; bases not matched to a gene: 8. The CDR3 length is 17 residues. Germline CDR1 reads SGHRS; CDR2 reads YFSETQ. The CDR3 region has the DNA TGCGCCAGCAGCTATGACCCGACTAGCGGGAGGACCTACGAGCAGTACTTC. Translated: CASSYDPTSGRTYEQYF.

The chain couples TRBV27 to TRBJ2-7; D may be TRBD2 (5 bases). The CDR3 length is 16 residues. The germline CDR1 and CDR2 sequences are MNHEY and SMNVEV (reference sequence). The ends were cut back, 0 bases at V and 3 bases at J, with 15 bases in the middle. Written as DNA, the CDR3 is TGTGCCAGCAGTTTATCGACCGGGATCCCGCTCTACGAGCAGTACTTC. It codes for CASSLSTGIPLYEQYF.

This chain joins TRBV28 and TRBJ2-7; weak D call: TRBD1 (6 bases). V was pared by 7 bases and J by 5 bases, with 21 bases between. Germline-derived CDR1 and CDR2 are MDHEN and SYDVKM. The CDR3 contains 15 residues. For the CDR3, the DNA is TGTGCCAGCACCAACTCAGGGGAAAGAAGGCACGAGCAGTACTTC. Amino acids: CASTNSGERRHEQYF.

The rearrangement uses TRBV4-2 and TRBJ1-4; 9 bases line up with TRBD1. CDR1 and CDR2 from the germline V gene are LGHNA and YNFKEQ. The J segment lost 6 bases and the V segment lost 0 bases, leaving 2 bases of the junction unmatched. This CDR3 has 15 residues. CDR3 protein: CASSQDGTGHEKLFF. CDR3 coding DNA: TGTGCCAGCAGCCAAGACGGGACAGGGCATGAAAAACTGTTTTTT.

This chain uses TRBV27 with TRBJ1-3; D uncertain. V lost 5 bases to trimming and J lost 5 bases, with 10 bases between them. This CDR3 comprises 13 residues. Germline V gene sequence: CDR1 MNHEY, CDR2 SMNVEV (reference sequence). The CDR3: CASSPGSRNTIYF. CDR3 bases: TGTGCCAGCAGTCCCGGGTCCCGAAACACCATATATTTT.

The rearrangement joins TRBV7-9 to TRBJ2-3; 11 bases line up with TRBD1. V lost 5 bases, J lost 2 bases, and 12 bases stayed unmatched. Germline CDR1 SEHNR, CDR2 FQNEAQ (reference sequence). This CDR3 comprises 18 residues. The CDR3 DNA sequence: TGTGCCAGCAGCGCCCTCCCCCGGGACAGGGGGTTCACAGATACGCAGTATTTT. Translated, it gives CASSALPRDRGFTDTQYF.

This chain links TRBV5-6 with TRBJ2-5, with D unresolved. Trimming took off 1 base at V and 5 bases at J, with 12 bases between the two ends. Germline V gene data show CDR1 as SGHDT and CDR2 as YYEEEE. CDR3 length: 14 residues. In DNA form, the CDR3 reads TGTGCCAGCAGCTTGTTTGGAAGGCGGGAGACCCAGTACTTC. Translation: CASSLFGRRETQYF.

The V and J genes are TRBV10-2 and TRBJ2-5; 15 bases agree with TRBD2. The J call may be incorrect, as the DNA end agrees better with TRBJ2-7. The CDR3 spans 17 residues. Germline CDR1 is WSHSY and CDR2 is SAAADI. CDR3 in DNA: TGCGCCAGCAGTCGGACTAGCGGGAGGGGGTACGCCTACGAGCAGTACTTC. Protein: CASSRTSGRGYAYEQYF.

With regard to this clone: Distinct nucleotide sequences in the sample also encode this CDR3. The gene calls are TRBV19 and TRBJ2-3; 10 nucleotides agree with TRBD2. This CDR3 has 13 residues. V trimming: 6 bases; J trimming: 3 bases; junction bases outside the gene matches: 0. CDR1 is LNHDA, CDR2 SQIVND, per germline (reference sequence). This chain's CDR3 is CASRLAGTDTQYF. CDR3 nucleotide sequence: TGTGCCAGTAGACTAGCGGGGACAGATACGCAGTATTTT.

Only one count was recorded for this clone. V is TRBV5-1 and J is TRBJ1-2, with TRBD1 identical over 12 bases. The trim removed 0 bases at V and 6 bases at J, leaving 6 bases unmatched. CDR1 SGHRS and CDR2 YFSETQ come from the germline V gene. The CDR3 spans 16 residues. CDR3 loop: CASSLEGTGGRNGYTF. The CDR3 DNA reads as TGCGCCAGCAGCTTGGAAGGGACAGGGGGCAGGAATGGCTACACCTTC.

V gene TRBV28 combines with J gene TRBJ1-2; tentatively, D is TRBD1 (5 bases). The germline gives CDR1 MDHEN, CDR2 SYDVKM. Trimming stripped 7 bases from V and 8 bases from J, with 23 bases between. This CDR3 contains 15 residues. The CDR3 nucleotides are TGTGCCAGCACCGACTCCAGGGCGCGGGAAGGAGGCTACACCTTC. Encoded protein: CASTDSRAREGGYTF.